This T cell receptor (beta chain) was captured by sequencing in a study of blood T cell repertoires in COVID-19. Study information: Samples representing acute and convalescent COVID-19 were sourced from the United States, Italy and Spain. T cells, B-cell-depleted T cells, or PBMCs supplied cDNA or gDNA.

The V and J ends lost 4 bases and 8 bases, in that order; junction bases with no gene match: 5. The CDR3 is 15 amino acids. Germline lookup yields CDR1 SNHLY and CDR2 FYNNEI. In the authors' methods: How many nucleated cells were present was estimated from reference gene primer amplification. Assay used: immunoSEQ multiplex PCR; TCRdb lists only in-frame clones, some missing. V and J calls and clone size are as listed in that table; D and trimming were resolved from the DNA. The sample lists under 200,000 clones; about 85% were seen once. The sequenced sample was peripheral blood. The chain employs TRBV2 and TRBJ2-2, with 12 positions matching TRBD2. The origin of this receptor is a man in his 70s who had recovered from COVID-19. The CDR3 nucleotides read TGTGCCAGCAGTGGACTAGCGGGAGAAGCAGGGGAGCTGTTTTTT. It codes for CASSGLAGEAGELFF.